This is a list of T cell receptor beta chains from one sample in a study of neoadjuvant anti-PD-1 for oral cavity cancer. Clones were read by immunoSEQ multiplex PCR, and TCRdb kept only the in-frame ones, dropping some. The sample yields about 14,000 clones, around 75% seen once. The sequencing here drew on PBMCs, taken before nivolumab (anti-PD-1) treatment. Every receptor here comes from a person aged 35-79 years with oral cavity squamous cell carcinoma. Both conserved end residues are part of each CDR3. D genes are given only for firm matches. Clone sizes are given selectively: once, few, many, or a class where the clone is expanded.

abundance	v_gene	j_gene	d_gene	CDR3nt	CDR3aa
.	TRBV28	TRBJ1-4	.	TGTGCCAGCAGTTCAGGGCAACTGGGGGAAAAACTGTTTTTT	CASSSGQLGEKLFF
.	TRBV7-2	TRBJ2-2	.	TGTGCCAGCAGATCGCCAGGGCCCCTGCTGTTTTTT	CASRSPGPLLFF
few	TRBV2	TRBJ1-5	.	TGTGCCAGCAGTGAAGGTCGGGGCAATCAGCCCCAGCATTTT	CASSEGRGNQPQHF
.	TRBV7-9	TRBJ1-3	.	TGTGCCAGCACCCTCCGGGGGGATGGAAACACCATATATTTT	CASTLRGDGNTIYF
.	TRBV5-1	TRBJ2-1	.	TGCGCCAGCAGCTTGGAAGGGGCGGGTTACAATGAGCAGTTCTTC	CASSLEGAGYNEQFF
.	TRBV5-1	TRBJ2-6	.	TGCGCCAGCAGCTTGGACGGCTCTGGGGCCAACGTCCTGACTTTC	CASSLDGSGANVLTF
.	TRBV4-2	TRBJ2-4	.	TGTGCCAGCAGCCAAGATTTCCTAGTTCGGAACATTCAGTACTTC	CASSQDFLVRNIQYF
.	TRBV2	TRBJ1-2	.	TGTGCCAGCAGTGTTCAAGGGTATGGCTACACCTTC	CASSVQGYGYTF
.	TRBV19	TRBJ2-3	TRBD1	TGTGCCAGTGGGGACAGCGTGTTCACAGATACGCAGTATTTT	CASGDSVFTDTQYF
.	TRBV6-1	TRBJ1-1	.	TGTGCCATTCCCGGGGACTTGAACACTGAAGCTTTCTTT	CAIPGDLNTEAFF
.	TRBV28	TRBJ2-2	.	TGTGCCAGCAGTTTGGGTGACAGAAACACCGGGGAGCTGTTTTTT	CASSLGDRNTGELFF